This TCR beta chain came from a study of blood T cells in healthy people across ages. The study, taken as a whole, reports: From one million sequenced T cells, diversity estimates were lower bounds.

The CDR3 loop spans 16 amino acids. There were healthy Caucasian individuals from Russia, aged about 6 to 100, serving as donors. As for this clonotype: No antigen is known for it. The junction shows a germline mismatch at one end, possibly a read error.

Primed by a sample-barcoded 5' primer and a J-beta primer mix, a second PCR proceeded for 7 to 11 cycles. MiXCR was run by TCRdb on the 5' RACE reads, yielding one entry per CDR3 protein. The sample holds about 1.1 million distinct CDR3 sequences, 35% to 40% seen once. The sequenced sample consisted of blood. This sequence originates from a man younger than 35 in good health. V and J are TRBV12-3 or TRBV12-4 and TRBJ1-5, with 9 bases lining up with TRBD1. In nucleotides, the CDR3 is TGTGCCAGCAGTTCCACGGGACAGGGAGAACGTCAGCCCCGGCATTTT. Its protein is CASSSTGQGERQPRHF.